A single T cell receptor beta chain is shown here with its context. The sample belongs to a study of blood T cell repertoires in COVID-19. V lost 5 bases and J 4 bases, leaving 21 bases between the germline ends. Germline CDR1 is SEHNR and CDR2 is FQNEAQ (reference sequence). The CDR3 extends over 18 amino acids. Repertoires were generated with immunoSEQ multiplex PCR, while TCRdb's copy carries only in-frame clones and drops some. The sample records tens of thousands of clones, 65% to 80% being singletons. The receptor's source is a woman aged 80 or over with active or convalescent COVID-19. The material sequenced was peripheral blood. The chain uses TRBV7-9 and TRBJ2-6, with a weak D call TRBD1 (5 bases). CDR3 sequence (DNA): TGTGCCAGCAGCCTGATCTCCCAGGGTTTTCCCGGGGCCAACGTCCTGACTTTC. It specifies CASSLISQGFPGANVLTF.